The rows below give T cell receptor beta chains drawn from one sample of a study of early T cells in non-severe SARS-CoV-2 infection. Using its own MiXCR run on the 5' RACE reads, TCRdb lists one record per CDR3 protein. The repertoire has 64,000 or so distinct CDR3 sequences, about an eighth of them found once; the top ten carry around 4.2%. The sequencing sample was made of whole blood. The origin of the receptors is an adult who was a healthcare worker with PCR-confirmed SARS-CoV-2 infection or an uninfected control (not recorded which). Both conserved end residues are part of each CDR3. Fields, in order: J gene, D gene, V gene, clone size, CDR3 protein, CDR3 DNA. D genes are given only for firm matches. Not every row has a clone size; where given, it reads once, few, many or a size class.

j_gene: TRBJ2-3
d_gene: .
v_gene: TRBV11-2
abundance: many
CDR3aa: CASSLSRPPDTQYF
CDR3nt: TGTGCCAGCAGCTTAAGCAGGCCCCCAGATACGCAGTATTTT

j_gene: TRBJ1-1
d_gene: .
v_gene: TRBV29-1
abundance: .
CDR3aa: CSGTENTEAFF
CDR3nt: TGCAGCGGAACAGAGAACACTGAAGCTTTCTTT

j_gene: TRBJ2-5
d_gene: TRBD2
v_gene: TRBV5-1
abundance: once
CDR3aa: CASRMGPAGEETQYF
CDR3nt: TGCGCCAGCAGAATGGGACCAGCGGGGGAGGAGACCCAGTACTTC

j_gene: TRBJ2-2
d_gene: TRBD1
v_gene: TRBV7-2
abundance: once
CDR3aa: CASSSGQGNTGELFF
CDR3nt: TGTGCCAGCAGCTCCGGACAGGGAAACACCGGGGAGCTGTTTTTT

j_gene: TRBJ2-2
d_gene: .
v_gene: TRBV2
abundance: few
CDR3aa: CASCGAGELFF
CDR3nt: TGTGCCAGCTGTGGGGCCGGGGAGCTGTTTTTT

j_gene: TRBJ2-2
d_gene: .
v_gene: TRBV7-2
abundance: few
CDR3aa: CASSLGGNTGELFF
CDR3nt: TGTGCCAGCAGCTTAGGCGGGAACACCGGGGAGCTGTTTTTT

j_gene: TRBJ2-7
d_gene: TRBD1
v_gene: TRBV25-1
abundance: few
CDR3aa: CASSGTGTLYEQYF
CDR3nt: TGTGCCAGCAGCGGGACAGGCACACTTTACGAGCAGTACTTC

j_gene: TRBJ2-7
d_gene: .
v_gene: TRBV5-1
abundance: .
CDR3aa: CASSLGPGDPYEQYF
CDR3nt: TGCGCCAGCAGCTTGGGACCGGGGGACCCCTACGAGCAGTACTTC

j_gene: TRBJ2-7
d_gene: TRBD2
v_gene: TRBV4-1
abundance: few
CDR3aa: CASSQARTRSYEQYF
CDR3nt: TGCGCCAGCAGCCAGGCCAGGACTAGGTCCTACGAGCAGTACTTC

j_gene: TRBJ2-6
d_gene: .
v_gene: TRBV3-1
abundance: .
CDR3aa: CASSPSRSPVSGANVLTF
CDR3nt: TGTGCCAGCAGCCCTAGCCGGAGTCCAGTCTCTGGGGCCAACGTCCTGACTTTC

j_gene: TRBJ2-3
d_gene: .
v_gene: TRBV7-2
abundance: few
CDR3aa: CASSVLGPDTQYF
CDR3nt: TGTGCCAGCAGCGTACTAGGCCCAGATACGCAGTATTTT

j_gene: TRBJ1-2
d_gene: .
v_gene: TRBV19
abundance: .
CDR3aa: CASSTRQVHYGYTF
CDR3nt: TGTGCCAGTAGTACCCGACAGGTCCACTATGGCTACACCTTC

j_gene: TRBJ2-6
d_gene: .
v_gene: TRBV27
abundance: many
CDR3aa: CASSLEGAGANVLTF
CDR3nt: TGTGCCAGCAGTTTGGAGGGCGCTGGGGCCAACGTCCTGACTTTC

j_gene: TRBJ2-3
d_gene: .
v_gene: TRBV6-6
abundance: .
CDR3aa: CASLPGGPTDTQYF
CDR3nt: TGTGCCAGCCTTCCCGGGGGCCCCACAGATACGCAGTATTTT

j_gene: TRBJ2-2
d_gene: TRBD2
v_gene: TRBV5-1
abundance: few
CDR3aa: CASSNSGANTGELFF
CDR3nt: TGCGCCAGCAGCAACAGCGGGGCCAACACCGGGGAGCTGTTTTTT

j_gene: TRBJ1-3
d_gene: .
v_gene: TRBV18
abundance: many
CDR3aa: CASSQQRQSSGNTIYF
CDR3nt: TGTGCCAGCTCACAACAAAGACAGTCCTCTGGAAACACCATATATTTT

j_gene: TRBJ1-4
d_gene: .
v_gene: TRBV2
abundance: few
CDR3aa: CAGGQSINEKLFF
CDR3nt: TGTGCCGGCGGACAGAGTATTAATGAAAAACTGTTTTTT

j_gene: TRBJ1-6
d_gene: TRBD1
v_gene: TRBV11-2
abundance: many
CDR3aa: CASSSSRDSYSPLHF
CDR3nt: TGTGCCAGCAGCTCATCCCGGGACAGCTATTCACCCCTCCACTTT

j_gene: TRBJ2-1
d_gene: .
v_gene: TRBV7-2
abundance: .
CDR3aa: CASSQVRSYNEQFF
CDR3nt: TGTGCCAGCAGCCAGGTTCGCTCCTACAATGAGCAGTTCTTC

j_gene: TRBJ2-1
d_gene: TRBD1
v_gene: TRBV6-6
abundance: many
CDR3aa: CASSYGGTGKNEQFF
CDR3nt: TGTGCCAGCAGTTACGGAGGGACAGGGAAAAATGAGCAGTTCTTC

j_gene: TRBJ2-7
d_gene: TRBD1
v_gene: TRBV7-9
abundance: .
CDR3aa: CASSYTGDEQYF
CDR3nt: TGTGCCAGCAGCTACACAGGGGACGAGCAGTACTTC

j_gene: TRBJ2-7
d_gene: .
v_gene: TRBV29-1
abundance: many
CDR3aa: CSVEDPGRGDYEQYF
CDR3nt: TGCAGCGTTGAAGATCCCGGCAGGGGGGACTACGAGCAGTACTTC

j_gene: TRBJ1-4
d_gene: .
v_gene: TRBV19
abundance: .
CDR3aa: CASSLQQSDEKLFF
CDR3nt: TGTGCCAGTAGCCTACAGCAGTCGGATGAAAAACTGTTTTTT

j_gene: TRBJ2-6
d_gene: .
v_gene: TRBV18
abundance: .
CDR3aa: CATLTVTGANVLTF
CDR3nt: TGTGCCACTCTAACAGTAACCGGGGCCAACGTCCTGACTTTC

j_gene: TRBJ2-7
d_gene: .
v_gene: TRBV20-1
abundance: many
CDR3aa: CSATKPLGGRYEQYF
CDR3nt: TGCAGTGCGACTAAACCCCTCGGGGGTCGCTACGAGCAGTACTTC

j_gene: TRBJ2-6
d_gene: .
v_gene: TRBV5-1
abundance: many
CDR3aa: CASSPGDMSSGANVLTF
CDR3nt: TGCGCCAGCAGCCCAGGAGATATGAGCTCTGGGGCCAACGTCCTGACTTTC

j_gene: TRBJ2-7
d_gene: .
v_gene: TRBV12-3/TRBV12-4
abundance: .
CDR3aa: CASSFQQGYEQYF
CDR3nt: TGTGCCAGCAGTTTTCAGCAGGGTTACGAGCAGTACTTC

j_gene: TRBJ2-1
d_gene: TRBD2
v_gene: TRBV4-1
abundance: many
CDR3aa: CASSQAVSGAGYNEQFF
CDR3nt: TGCGCCAGCAGCCAAGCCGTTAGCGGGGCAGGGTACAATGAGCAGTTCTTC

j_gene: TRBJ1-1
d_gene: .
v_gene: TRBV6-5
abundance: .
CDR3aa: CASKPYSHTEAFF
CDR3nt: TGTGCCAGCAAGCCGTACAGCCACACTGAAGCTTTCTTT

j_gene: TRBJ2-1
d_gene: .
v_gene: TRBV6-6
abundance: .
CDR3aa: CASSPRAGGEQFF
CDR3nt: TGTGCCAGCAGTCCGAGGGCCGGGGGCGAGCAGTTCTTC

j_gene: TRBJ2-7
d_gene: .
v_gene: TRBV2
abundance: many
CDR3aa: CASSRVYEQYF
CDR3nt: TGTGCCAGCAGCCGAGTCTACGAGCAGTACTTC

j_gene: TRBJ1-1
d_gene: .
v_gene: TRBV7-2
abundance: few
CDR3aa: CASSSSLNTEAFF
CDR3nt: TGTGCCAGCAGCTCGTCCCTGAACACTGAAGCTTTCTTT

j_gene: TRBJ1-1
d_gene: .
v_gene: TRBV9
abundance: many
CDR3aa: CASSGDSISEAFF
CDR3nt: TGTGCCAGCAGCGGGGATAGTATATCTGAAGCTTTCTTT

j_gene: TRBJ1-5
d_gene: TRBD1
v_gene: TRBV6-1
abundance: few
CDR3aa: CASTLPSGGTNQPQHF
CDR3nt: TGTGCCAGCACTCTCCCTTCAGGGGGGACCAATCAGCCCCAGCATTTT

j_gene: TRBJ2-7
d_gene: .
v_gene: TRBV18
abundance: few
CDR3aa: CASSPSPGEQYF
CDR3nt: TGTGCCAGCTCACCGAGTCCGGGAGAGCAGTACTTC

j_gene: TRBJ2-2
d_gene: TRBD1
v_gene: TRBV12-3/TRBV12-4
abundance: few
CDR3aa: CASSSRWGTGGNGELFF
CDR3nt: TGTGCCAGCAGTTCCCGATGGGGGACAGGGGGCAACGGGGAGCTGTTTTTT

j_gene: TRBJ1-4
d_gene: .
v_gene: TRBV6-6
abundance: .
CDR3aa: CASKDGLGEKLFF
CDR3nt: TGTGCCAGCAAGGACGGGCTCGGTGAAAAACTGTTTTTT

j_gene: TRBJ1-2
d_gene: .
v_gene: TRBV19
abundance: many
CDR3aa: CASSMGAQGGSRRLGYTF
CDR3nt: TGTGCCAGTAGTATGGGGGCCCAAGGGGGGTCACGACGTCTTGGCTACACCTTC

j_gene: TRBJ1-1
d_gene: TRBD1
v_gene: TRBV27
abundance: many
CDR3aa: CASSYRGPNTEAFF
CDR3nt: TGTGCCAGCAGTTACAGGGGACCTAACACTGAAGCTTTCTTT

j_gene: TRBJ2-2
d_gene: .
v_gene: TRBV2
abundance: .
CDR3aa: CASSAQRNTGELFF
CDR3nt: TGTGCCAGCAGTGCCCAGAGGAACACCGGGGAGCTGTTTTTT

j_gene: TRBJ2-7
d_gene: .
v_gene: TRBV10-1
abundance: few
CDR3aa: CASREGKDSEQYF
CDR3nt: TGCGCCAGCAGGGAAGGGAAAGACTCCGAACAGTACTTC

j_gene: TRBJ2-5
d_gene: .
v_gene: TRBV2
abundance: many
CDR3aa: CASSPSPGGLETQYF
CDR3nt: TGTGCCAGCAGTCCCTCCCCGGGGGGCCTGGAGACCCAGTACTTC

j_gene: TRBJ1-2
d_gene: TRBD1
v_gene: TRBV19
abundance: .
CDR3aa: CASSQLDRADYGYTF
CDR3nt: TGTGCCAGTAGCCAGCTGGACAGGGCGGACTATGGCTACACCTTC

j_gene: TRBJ1-1
d_gene: .
v_gene: TRBV12-3/TRBV12-4
abundance: many
CDR3aa: CASSFGDPGTEAFF
CDR3nt: TGTGCCAGCAGTTTTGGGGACCCGGGAACTGAAGCTTTCTTT

j_gene: TRBJ2-3
d_gene: TRBD1
v_gene: TRBV2
abundance: .
CDR3aa: CASRTGGDTQYF
CDR3nt: TGTGCCAGCCGGACAGGGGGAGATACGCAGTATTTT

j_gene: TRBJ2-2
d_gene: .
v_gene: TRBV19
abundance: .
CDR3aa: CASSIFLGGNTGELFF
CDR3nt: TGTGCCAGTAGTATCTTCCTTGGGGGAAACACCGGGGAGCTGTTTTTT

j_gene: TRBJ1-4
d_gene: .
v_gene: TRBV5-1
abundance: .
CDR3aa: CASSFNSGREATNEKLFF
CDR3nt: TGCGCCAGCAGCTTTAACTCTGGACGGGAAGCAACTAATGAAAAACTGTTTTTT

j_gene: TRBJ1-4
d_gene: TRBD1
v_gene: TRBV24-1
abundance: .
CDR3aa: CATRPVPGQDLNEKLFF
CDR3nt: TGTGCCACCAGGCCTGTCCCGGGACAGGATCTCAATGAAAAACTGTTTTTT

j_gene: TRBJ1-3
d_gene: .
v_gene: TRBV29-1
abundance: .
CDR3aa: CSVADRKRNTIYF
CDR3nt: TGCAGCGTTGCGGACAGAAAAAGAAACACCATATATTTT

j_gene: TRBJ1-1
d_gene: TRBD1
v_gene: TRBV7-6
abundance: few
CDR3aa: CASSSRTGANTEAFF
CDR3nt: TGTGCCAGCAGCTCCCGGACAGGGGCGAACACTGAAGCTTTCTTT

j_gene: TRBJ2-7
d_gene: .
v_gene: TRBV7-9
abundance: few
CDR3aa: CASSRPSGSSYEQYF
CDR3nt: TGTGCCAGCAGCCGACCATCGGGCAGCTCCTACGAGCAGTACTTC

j_gene: TRBJ2-1
d_gene: .
v_gene: TRBV9
abundance: .
CDR3aa: CASSVGGIEQFF
CDR3nt: TGTGCCAGCAGCGTAGGGGGCATTGAGCAGTTCTTC

j_gene: TRBJ2-7
d_gene: TRBD1
v_gene: TRBV20-1
abundance: .
CDR3aa: CSASSRGTGSSYEQYF
CDR3nt: TGCAGTGCTAGCTCCCGAGGGACAGGGAGCTCCTACGAGCAGTACTTC

j_gene: TRBJ1-1
d_gene: .
v_gene: TRBV5-5
abundance: .
CDR3aa: CASSRALGGTEAFF
CDR3nt: TGTGCCAGCAGCCGCGCGCTGGGAGGGACTGAAGCTTTCTTT

j_gene: TRBJ2-7
d_gene: TRBD1
v_gene: TRBV6-5
abundance: .
CDR3aa: CASSRDSAYEQYF
CDR3nt: TGTGCCAGCTCCCGGGACAGTGCCTACGAGCAGTACTTC